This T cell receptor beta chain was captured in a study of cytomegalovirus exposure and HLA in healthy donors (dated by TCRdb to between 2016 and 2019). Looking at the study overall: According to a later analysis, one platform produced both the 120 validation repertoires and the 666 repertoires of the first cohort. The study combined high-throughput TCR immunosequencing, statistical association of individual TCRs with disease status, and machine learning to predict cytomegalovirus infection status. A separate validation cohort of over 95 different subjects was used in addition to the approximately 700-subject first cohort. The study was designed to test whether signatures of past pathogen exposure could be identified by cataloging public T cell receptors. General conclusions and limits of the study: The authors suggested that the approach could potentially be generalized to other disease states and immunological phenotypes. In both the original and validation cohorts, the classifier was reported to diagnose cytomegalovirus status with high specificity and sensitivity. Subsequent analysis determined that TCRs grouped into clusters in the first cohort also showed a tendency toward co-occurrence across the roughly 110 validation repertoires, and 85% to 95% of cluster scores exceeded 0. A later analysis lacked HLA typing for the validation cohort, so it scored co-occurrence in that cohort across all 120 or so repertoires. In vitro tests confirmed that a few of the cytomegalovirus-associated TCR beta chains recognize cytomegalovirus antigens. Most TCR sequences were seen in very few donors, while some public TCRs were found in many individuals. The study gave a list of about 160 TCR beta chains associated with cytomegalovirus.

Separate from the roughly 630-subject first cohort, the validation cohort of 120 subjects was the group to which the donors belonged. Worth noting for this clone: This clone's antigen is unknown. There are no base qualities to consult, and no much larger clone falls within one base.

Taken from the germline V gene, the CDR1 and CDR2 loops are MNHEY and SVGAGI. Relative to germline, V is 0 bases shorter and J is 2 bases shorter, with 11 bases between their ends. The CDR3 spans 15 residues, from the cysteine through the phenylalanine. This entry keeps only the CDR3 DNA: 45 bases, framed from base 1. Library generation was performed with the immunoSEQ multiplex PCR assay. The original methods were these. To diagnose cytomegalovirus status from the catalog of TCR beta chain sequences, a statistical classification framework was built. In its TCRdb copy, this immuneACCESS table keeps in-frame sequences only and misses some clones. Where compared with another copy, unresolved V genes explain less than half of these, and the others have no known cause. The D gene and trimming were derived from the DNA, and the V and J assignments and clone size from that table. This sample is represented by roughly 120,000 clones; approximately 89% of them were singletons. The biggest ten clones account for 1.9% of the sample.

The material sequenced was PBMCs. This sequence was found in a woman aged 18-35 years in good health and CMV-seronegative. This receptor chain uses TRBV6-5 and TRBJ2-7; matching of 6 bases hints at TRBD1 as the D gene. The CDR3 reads CASSYSGTSAYEQYF. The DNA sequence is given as TGTGCCAGCAGTTACTCAGGGACATCGGCCTACGAGCAGTACTTC.